The entry below describes one TCR beta chain. Antigen specificity is unknown. The CDR3 runs 15 residues. The germline V and J ends were trimmed by 4 bases and 4 bases, with 16 bases remaining between them. Germline lookup yields CDR1 SGHRS and CDR2 YFSETQ. Both 60 Vbeta primers and 13 Jbeta primers went into the PCR. Only in-frame clones appear in the TCRdb table, and some are missing; sequencing was by immunoSEQ multiplex PCR. Of about 43,000 clones listed, about half are singletons. This sample is drawn from a study of cytomegalovirus exposure and HLA in healthy donors. Study details: Earlier sequencing of about 179 million T cells yielded around 100 million unique TCR beta sequences.

Study conclusions and caveats: Fewer N-insertions (relative to the roughly 730-donor mean) were reportedly seen in an Asian-associated ancestry cluster in a later analysis. Data from an earlier analysis indicated that most TCR beta V segments were productive either about 87% or about 30% of the time.

The sample comprised PBMCs. The chain joins TRBV5-1 to TRBJ2-3; no firm D call. The source is a man aged 60-69 years in good health and CMV-seronegative. The CDR3 spells CASSLEGVGSDTQYF. As DNA, the CDR3 is TGCGCCAGCAGCCTAGAAGGTGTAGGATCAGATACGCAGTATTTT.